This T cell receptor (beta chain) was profiled in a study of cytomegalovirus exposure and HLA in healthy donors (dated by TCRdb to about 2017). About the study as a whole: An earlier analysis of roughly 570 of the donors reported approximately 300 Gb of sequence data and approximately 120 million unique TCR beta sequences obtained from roughly 180 million T cells. In addition to the first cohort of roughly 700 subjects, a separate validation cohort of 130 or so different subjects was used. Every repertoire in the discovery cohort had been generated on one and the same sequencing platform. The later analysis used no new phenotypic data to find candidate immune exposures, relying instead on TCR beta sequences and their occurrence across donors. Using immunosequencing, the study profiled T cell repertoires from 666 subjects and related those repertoires to cytomegalovirus serostatus. To predict cytomegalovirus infection status, the study combined high-throughput TCR immunosequencing, statistical association of individual TCRs with disease status, and machine learning. Among several hundred genotyped donors of the cohort, an average of approximately 240,000 unique TCR beta nucleotide sequences was sequenced per donor, of which about 19% were non-productive. In a later analysis, previously published TCR beta repertoires from some 640 donors were re-analyzed and high-resolution HLA genotyping was added so that TCR occurrence patterns could be studied. Among the roughly 370 genotyped donors, approximately 77% belonged to the genetic ancestry cluster associated with self-reported Caucasian donors. Both class I and class II loci were covered by HLA typing, at four-digit resolution. An early release that covered several hundred HLA-typed donors contained approximately 300 gigabases of sequencing data and tens of millions of unique TCR sequences. The study aimed to test whether cataloging public T cell receptors could reveal signatures of past pathogen exposure. The number of typed donors differed by locus: about 629-630 for A, B, C, DRB1 and DQB1; roughly 510 for DQA1; some 610 for DPA1; and some 470 for DPB1. In a later genetic analysis, genome-wide SNP genotypes for about 55% of the 666 donors were used, and that subset was treated as a discovery cohort. Donor age, sex, ethnicity and CMV serostatus were collected together with the repertoire data. Several DR-DQ haplotypes were treated as single units for association and clustering because of strong linkage in the cohort. An earlier analysis of 500 to 650 of the donors applied high-throughput TCR beta sequencing to assess whether each TCR beta V gene segment acted as functional or pseudogenic. What the study reported, not specific to this receptor: In a later analysis, TCR association rates were found to vary across HLA loci, with the most associated TCRs seen for DRB1 alleles and the fewest for HLA-C alleles. The cohort was sequenced for TCR beta chains only, and without alpha or paired-chain data the features that could be detected were limited. In a later analysis, most CMV-associated TCR beta chains were found to appear HLA-restricted, with HLA associations seemingly driven largely by CMV exposure. According to the authors, the approach could potentially be generalized to other disease states and immunological phenotypes. Immune exposure information for the cohort was limited to CMV serostatus. In an earlier analysis of some 500 of the donors, most TCR beta V segments were observed in productive rearrangements about 90% or about 30% of the time, broadly matching IMGT annotations. In a later genetic analysis, fewer N-insertions in productive TCRs were reported among donors in an Asian-associated ancestry cluster than the approximately 630-donor mean. HLA typing was unavailable for some donors at each locus, so association tests used only the typed subset. According to a later analysis, parvovirus B19, influenza, CMV and Epstein-Barr virus appeared linked to several top co-occurrence clusters. Over 15 rarely observed V segments, including chromosome 9 orphons, were excluded from the earlier analysis of several hundred of the donors because counts were too low. The classifier was reported to diagnose cytomegalovirus status with high specificity and sensitivity in both the original and validation cohorts. Across donors, most TCR sequences were observed very rarely, whereas some public TCRs were present in many individuals. Presence/absence analyses assumed roughly uniform sequencing depth across donors, an assumption that may not hold. A further reported finding was that TCR beta sequences accurately predicted the HLA-A and HLA-B alleles for most subjects in the first cohort. The study listed 150 to 200 TCR beta chains as associated with cytomegalovirus. A later genetic analysis associated a missense DCLRE1C variant with V-gene and J-gene trimming of TCR beta chains, and an independent cohort replicated the association. Specific HLA alleles were associated with 15,000 to 20,000 TCR beta sequences at a false discovery rate of 0.05 in a later analysis. Strong co-occurrence of HLA alleles, especially DR and DQ, made assigning TCR associations to individual alleles difficult. Linkage disequilibrium might explain the correlated functional status among segregating V segments, but an unknown experimental factor could not be excluded. In vitro tests confirmed that a few of the cytomegalovirus-associated TCR beta chains recognize cytomegalovirus antigens. Compared with equally common non-associated chains, HLA-associated TCR beta chains in a later analysis were more clonally expanded and had lower generation probabilities. Because the 87-base-pair reads could not distinguish some IMGT-functional V segments, including TRBV6-2 and TRBV6-3, those segments were excluded. The sequencing pipeline was judged likely to have produced a cluster of highly shared sequence variants as a technical artifact.

The cohort comprised around 690 healthy bone marrow donors. Cohort members were all nominally healthy when sampled, although unrecorded immune exposures were likely present. The donor tested CMV seropositive, placing the donor among the approximately 310 seropositive members of the cohort. A peripheral blood sample was provided by each donor, and peripheral blood mononuclear cells were used for TCR beta sequencing. The Qiagen DNeasy Blood Extraction Kit was used to extract genomic DNA from the blood cell samples. This clone has a handful of counts. It lacks a known antigen. The sample holds no much larger clone one base away, and base qualities are not on file. The library was produced with the immunoSEQ multiplex PCR assay. The multiplex PCR relied on a mix of 60 forward primers for TCR Vbeta segments and 13 reverse primers for TCR Jbeta segments. A multiplex PCR assay on genomic DNA amplified the CDR3 region of rearranged TCR beta genes. The Illumina HiSeq System was used to sequence the amplified TCR beta libraries as 87-base-pair reads. The paper's processing steps were these. In a later analysis, approximately 74 million unique TCR beta chains were counted across the roughly 610 repertoires, and some 10 million of these chains were shared by at least two donors. A nearest-neighbor algorithm error-corrected the raw reads and collapsed the reads into unique sequences, merging closely related sequences to remove PCR and sequencing errors. To assign V, D and J gene segments, CDR3 sequences were aligned to IMGT reference sequences. Each retained sequence needed at least a six-nucleotide match to both a V gene segment and a J gene segment. A rearrangement counted as productive if the CDR3 had no stop codons and remained in frame with V and J, and every other rearrangement counted as non-productive. CDR3 was defined according to IMGT convention as the region running from the second conserved V-encoded cysteine to the conserved J-encoded phenylalanine. In an earlier analysis of more than 550 of the donors, sequences lacking an unambiguous match to a single V gene segment were excluded. In an earlier analysis of almost 600 of the donors, a V segment was called functional when productive rearrangements were above 56.7%, and segregating when the standard deviation between donors exceeded 5%. A statistical classification framework was built to diagnose cytomegalovirus status from the catalog of TCR beta chain sequences. In a later analysis, TCR nucleotide sequences were compared against IMGT/GENE-DB human TR gene sequences so that V and J genes could be assigned. The TCRdist pipeline was used in a later analysis to assign CDR3 sequences and most-parsimonious VDJ recombination scenarios. A later analysis defined each TCR beta chain by its CDR3 amino acid sequence plus V-gene family, and excluded reads lacking a unique V-gene family. In a later analysis, 550 to 650 highly shared, low-generation-probability nucleotide sequences were removed to address suspected cross-contamination and a sequencing artifact. A later analysis calculated a clonal expansion index for each public chain from normalized within-repertoire ranks of inferred template counts. In a later analysis, generation probabilities were computed using a VDJ recombination model fitted to out-of-frame rearrangements, and the results were checked against IGoR. Hypergeometric tests were used in a later analysis to score TCR-TCR, TCR-HLA and TCR-CMV co-occurrence, with a repertoire-size bias correction applied to the TCR pairs. False discovery rates were estimated in a later analysis by permuting HLA or CMV assignments 20 times. A later analysis grouped co-occurring TCRs with DBSCAN, adding TCRdist sequence similarity when clustering within HLA-allele-positive subsets. For co-occurrence clustering, repertoires with fewer than 30,000 or more than 120,000 public chains were excluded, along with roughly 5 repertoires with anomalous nucleotide sharing. TCRdb limited this immuneACCESS table to in-frame rearrangements with V and J called. A share of clones is missing; checked studies link under half to unresolved V genes, and the rest is unexplained. Clone size and the V and J calls come from that table; the DNA yielded D and trimming. The sample table lists 110,000 or so clones, over 70% of them with a count of one. The leading ten clones occupy roughly 4.2% of the sample.

CDR1 is given as MNHEY and CDR2 as SVGAGI, both from the germline V gene. Spanning cysteine to phenylalanine, the CDR3 consists of 15 amino acids. The read is trimmed to its CDR3 DNA, 45 bases read in frame from base 1. Trimming accounts for 4 bases at V and 4 bases at J, while the number of junction bases matched to no gene is 6. Source material: PBMCs. The rearranged segments are TRBV6-5 and TRBJ2-3; 9 central bases correspond to TRBD2. This receptor was identified in a woman between 40 and 55 years old in good health and CMV-seropositive. The nucleotide sequence reads TGTGCCAGCAGTTCCCTAGCGGGATGGGCAGATACGCAGTATTTT. It translates as CASSSLAGWADTQYF.